These T cell receptor beta chains were read from a single sample in a study of vaccination effects on CD4 cells after COVID-19. The assay was immunoSEQ multiplex PCR, and TCRdb's table has in-frame clones only and misses some. The sample holds more than 50,000 clones, roughly 79% seen once. The antigens these receptors bind are not known. The material sequenced was CD4+ T cells from PBMCs cultured with HCoV-229E spike peptides, taken before COVID-19 vaccination. The receptors stem from a human donor who received a COVID-19 vaccine. CDR3s include the opening cysteine and the closing phenylalanine or tryptophan. A D gene is named only where the DNA matches it firmly. Only some rows state a clone size, as once, few, many or a class for expanded clones.

-	TRBJ1-2	-	13	TRBV27	TGTGCCAGCAGTTCCCAGGGTCCCCCTGGCTACACCTTC	CASSSQGPPGYTF
-	TRBJ2-6	-	16	TRBV6-4	TGTGCCAGCAGTGACTCTAGGCGCTCTGGGGCCAACGTCCTGACTTTC	CASSDSRRSGANVLTF
-	TRBJ2-3	TRBD2	18	TRBV27	TGTGCCAGCAGGAGACCGGGACTAGCGGGGGGGCCCGCAGATACGCAGTATTTT	CASRRPGLAGGPADTQYF
-	TRBJ2-1	TRBD2	15	TRBV4-2	TGTGCCAGCAGCCAAGGTACTAGCGATCGCAATGAGCAGTTCTTC	CASSQGTSDRNEQFF
once	TRBJ1-2	TRBD1	15	TRBV3-1/TRBV3-2	TGTGCCAGCAGCCAAGGGACAGGGGGGGGGCGTGGCTACACCTTC	CASSQGTGGGRGYTF
-	TRBJ2-5	TRBD2	13	TRBV6-6	TGTGCCAGCAGTTACTCGGCCGGGACTAGCAATGACTTC	CASSYSAGTSNDF
-	TRBJ2-5	-	14	TRBV6-6	TGTGCCACCCGACAGGGACAGCGGGAAGAGACCCAGTACTTC	CATRQGQREETQYF
-	TRBJ1-4	-	15	TRBV7-2	TGTGCCAGCAGCCCTGGGGACACAACTAATGAAAAACTGTTTTTT	CASSPGDTTNEKLFF
once	TRBJ2-5	-	12	TRBV3-1/TRBV3-2	TGTGCCAGCCAAGGAGTACAAGAGACCCAGTACTTC	CASQGVQETQYF
-	TRBJ1-4	TRBD1	19	TRBV28	TGTGCCAGCAGGGGGAGACAGGGCGCCTACAAATTTAATGGTGAAAAACTGTTTTTT	CASRGRQGAYKFNGEKLFF
-	TRBJ2-5	-	14	TRBV19	TGTGCCAGTAGTGTTACAGGGAGCGTGGAGACCCAGTACTTC	CASSVTGSVETQYF
-	TRBJ2-1	-	15	TRBV5-8	TGTGCCAGCAGCTTAGGCCTAGTAAGCAACTATGAGCAGTTCTTC	CASSLGLVSNYEQFF
few	TRBJ1-2	-	15	TRBV24-1	TGTGCCACCAGTGATCCCGGCCGGGGGTTCTATGGCTACACCTTC	CATSDPGRGFYGYTF
few	TRBJ1-6	-	12	TRBV12-3/TRBV12-4	TGTGCCAGCAGTCCACAGCTTTCACCCCTCCACTTT	CASSPQLSPLHF
few	TRBJ1-2	-	17	TRBV5-1	TGCGCCAGCAGCTCGGGCCCCATAGGCCCGACTAACTATGGCTACACCTTC	CASSSGPIGPTNYGYTF